These 32 T cell receptor beta chains were all obtained from the same sample, sequenced in a study of human T cells and chemical hapten exposure. Time point reported: patch test 1, 2 weeks after DPC sensitization. Treatment noted: therapeutic diphenylcyclopropenone sensitization with weekly scalp DPC. MiXCR, applied by TCRdb to the RACE reads, yields one record per CDR3 protein. There are about 360,000 distinct CDR3 sequences in the sample; more than 4.5% occur only once, and 2% to 2.5% lies in the top ten. The source material was whole blood, sampled in connection with sensitization to the hapten diphenylcyclopropenone (DPC). The receptors were gathered from a woman in her forties or fifties with alopecia areata. Some clones in this sample may be carry-over from other donors' samples.

There are many counts of this clonotype. J is TRBJ2-1 and V is TRBV6-6; D not certain. V lost 4 bases and J 5 bases, leaving 6 bases between the germline ends. The germline V gene encodes CDR1 MNHNY and CDR2 SVGAGI (reference sequence). This CDR3 has 12 residues. In DNA form, the CDR3 reads TGTGCCAGCAGTTCAGACGACAATGAGCAGTTCTTC. As protein: CASSSDDNEQFF.

This clonotype was detected only a few times. V usage is TRBV20-1 and J usage is TRBJ1-3, with D perhaps matching TRBD1 (6 bases). The CDR3 runs 15 residues. V lost 6 bases, J lost 1 base, and 16 bases lay in between. Germline assignment: CDR1 DFQATT and CDR2 SNEGSKA (reference sequence). In DNA, the CDR3 is TGCAGTGCCACCGGGACACGAGAATCTGGAAACACCATATATTTT. Protein sequence: CSATGTRESGNTIYF.

This chain connects TRBV28 to TRBJ2-1; no reliable D call. Germline CDR1 is MDHEN and CDR2 is SYDVKM. V gave up 2 bases and J gave up 0 bases, with 5 bases separating them. This CDR3 has 14 amino acids. In DNA form, the CDR3 reads TGTGCCAGCAGTTTACCAGACTCCTACAATGAGCAGTTCTTC. As protein: CASSLPDSYNEQFF.

The chain combines TRBV3-1 with TRBJ2-1; D perhaps matches TRBD2 (5 bases). The V gene lost 1 base and the J gene lost 6 bases, with 10 bases spanning the gap. CDR3 length equals 14 residues. CDR1 and CDR2 from the germline V gene are LGHDT and YNNKEL (reference sequence). The DNA for the CDR3 is TGTGCCAGCAGCCAAGTTGATGCGGGCAATGAGCAGTTCTTC. It translates to CASSQVDAGNEQFF.

This clonotype was found a few times. This rearrangement joins TRBV11-2 to TRBJ2-2; 7 nucleotides match TRBD2. V dropped 4 bases and J dropped 7; count of bases not matched to a gene: 9. Germline V gene data show CDR1 as SGHAT and CDR2 as FQNNGV. CDR3 length: 15 amino acids. Written as DNA, the CDR3 is TGTGCCAGCAGCTCCTCCTGGGGAGGGGTCGGGGAGCTGTTTTTT. It codes for CASSSSWGGVGELFF.

V usage is TRBV3-1 and J usage is TRBJ2-3, with TRBD1 matching over 9 bases. The V gene's germline CDR1 is LGHDT and CDR2 YNNKEL (reference sequence). This CDR3 contains 16 residues. The junction had 9 bases not matched to a gene; V was cut back by 4 bases and J by 4 bases. This chain's CDR3 is CASSRQMDRGADTQYF. The CDR3, as DNA: TGTGCCAGCAGCCGACAGATGGACAGGGGTGCAGATACGCAGTATTTT.

The table lists this clonotype with many counts. This chain uses TRBV18 with TRBJ2-3; the D is unclear. The CDR3 is made up of 14 amino acids. Germline CDR1 KGHSH, CDR2 LQKENI. The ends were cut back, 4 bases at V and 3 bases at J, with 11 bases in the middle. The CDR3 is CASSRARPTDTQYF. DNA of the CDR3: TGTGCCAGCTCACGGGCCCGGCCGACAGATACGCAGTATTTT.

The chain couples TRBV12-5 to TRBJ2-7, with D tentatively TRBD1 (6 bases). The CDR3 spans 16 residues. Deletions cut 4 bases from V and 0 bases from J, with 16 bases between. From germline, CDR1 is LGHNT and CDR2 FRNRAP. CDR3 amino acids: CASGSSGQKSSYEQYF. The CDR3, as DNA: TGTGCTAGTGGTTCGTCTGGACAGAAGAGCTCCTACGAGCAGTACTTC.

This chain links TRBV7-9 with TRBJ1-5; D perhaps matches TRBD1 (5 bases). Trimming took 2 bases from V and 5 from J, leaving 10 bases between them. The CDR3 runs 14 residues. CDR1 and CDR2 from the germline V gene are SEHNR and FQNEAQ (reference sequence). CDR3 coding DNA: TGTGCCAGCAGCTTATGGGGGTTGGATCAGCCCCAGCATTTT. Translation: CASSLWGLDQPQHF.

This clonotype was counted between two and nine times. V usage is TRBV18 and J usage is TRBJ1-4; D is uncertain. The CDR3 is 15 amino acids. V was shortened by 5 bases and J by 0 bases, with 10 bases between the two germline ends. Germline V gives CDR1 KGHSH, CDR2 LQKENI. In DNA, the CDR3 is TGTGCCAGCTCAACCTTAAGTGCAACTAATGAAAAACTGTTTTTT. This translates into CASSTLSATNEKLFF.

This clonotype was seen more than once but under ten times. The rearrangement uses TRBV6-6 and TRBJ1-6; the D gene is possibly TRBD1 (6 bases). This CDR3 has 16 amino acids. The V end lost 5 bases, the J end lost 5 bases, and 16 bases lay between the germline ends. Germline CDR1 and CDR2: MNHNY and SVGAGI (reference sequence). The CDR3 nucleotides read TGTGCCAGCAGTATTATCTGGCCAGGGGATAATTCACCCCTCCACTTT. It specifies CASSIIWPGDNSPLHF.

This clonotype was counted many times. At one of its ends the junction is not consistent with the germline gene, which may arise from a read error. The chain carries TRBV12-3 or TRBV12-4 and TRBJ2-2; 12 nucleotides agree with TRBD2. The CDR3 contains 15 residues. CDR3 DNA sequence: TGTGCCAGCAGTCTAGCGGGAGGGCCGAGCGGGGAGCTGTTTTTT. It encodes CASSLAGGPSGELFF.

V gene TRBV25-1 combines with J gene TRBJ2-7; TRBD1 matches at 11 bases. The CDR3 contains 16 residues. CDR1 and CDR2 (germline): MGHDK, SYGVNS. The J segment lost 5 bases and the V segment lost 6 bases, leaving 12 bases of the junction unmatched. CDR3 bases: TGTGCCAGCAGGGGGACAGGGGGAGCGGGATTCAACGAGCAGTACTTC. It is translated as CASRGTGGAGFNEQYF.

This clonotype was detected ten times or more. The chain recombines TRBV3-1 with TRBJ2-2, with 13 nucleotides matching TRBD2. The CDR3 covers 18 residues. V shed 6 bases, J shed 1 base, and the junction held 8 bases outside the gene matches. The germline V gene encodes CDR1 LGHDT and CDR2 YNNKEL (reference sequence). CDR3 sequence (DNA): TGTGCCAGCAGGTATGGACTAGCGGGGGCCAGGAACACCGGGGAGCTGTTTTTT. Encoded protein: CASRYGLAGARNTGELFF.

Many counts were recorded for this clonotype. The gene calls are TRBV7-2 and TRBJ1-1, with TRBD1 identical over 10 bases. The CDR3 has 13 residues. V lost 6 bases to trimming and J lost 6 bases; unmatched junction nucleotides: 4. Germline-derived CDR1 and CDR2 are SGHTA and FQGNSA. CDR3 loop: CASSWDRGAEAFF. In nucleotides, the CDR3 is TGTGCCAGCAGTTGGGACAGGGGAGCTGAAGCTTTCTTT.

This clonotype was picked up many times. This chain connects TRBV12-3 or TRBV12-4 to TRBJ2-7; no reliable D call. V was trimmed by 5 bases and J by 4 bases, leaving 6 bases between them. This CDR3 is 11 amino acids long. The CDR3 DNA reads TGTGCCAGCAGTCTGGTATACGAGCAGTACTTC. This codes for CASSLVYEQYF.

The chain couples TRBV5-4 to TRBJ1-2; 8 nucleotides align to TRBD1. The ends lost 10 bases at V and 6 bases at J; junction bases unmatched: 8. The CDR3 covers 12 residues. Germline V gene lookup returns CDR1 SGHNT and CDR2 YYREEE (reference sequence). The chain's CDR3 is CAFTGGPNGYTF. Here the CDR3 DNA reads TGTGCCTTCACAGGGGGTCCGAATGGCTACACCTTC.

This rearrangement joins TRBV14 to TRBJ2-1, with D uncertain. Germline CDR1 SGHDN, CDR2 FVKESK. The CDR3 totals 17 residues. Between the trimmed V and J ends, which lost 3 bases and 9 bases, there was a span of 24 bases. In nucleotides, the CDR3 is TGTGCCAGCAGCCACCATAAGAAGGGTCCCCCCGTCGGTGAGCAGTTCTTC. This codes for CASSHHKKGPPVGEQFF. The full variable domain, with the rest looked up from reference TRBV14 and TRBJ2-1, is EAGVTQFPSHSVIEKGQTVTLRCDPISGHDNLYWYRRVMGKEIKFLLHFVKESKQDESGMPNNRFLAERTGGTYSTLKVQPAELEDSGVYFCASSHHKKGPPVGEQFFGPGTRLTVL.

The chain combines TRBV7-9 with TRBJ2-3; D gene unclear. This CDR3 comprises 12 residues. The ends were cut back, 5 bases at V and 10 bases at J, with 13 bases in the middle. CDR1 is SEHNR and CDR2 is FQNEAQ in the germline V gene (reference sequence). DNA for the CDR3: TGTGCCAGCAGCCTTCACCTCGGTCCGCAGTATTTT. Its translation is CASSLHLGPQYF.

The V gene is TRBV4-1, the J gene TRBJ1-1, with D perhaps matching TRBD1 (6 bases). The CDR3 loop spans 14 amino acids. Trimming took 6 bases from V and 2 from J, leaving 13 bases between them. Germline V gene sequence: CDR1 MGHRA, CDR2 YSYEKL. CDR3 DNA: TGCGCCAGCAGTGCACAGGGATATAACACTGAAGCTTTCTTT. Encoded protein: CASSAQGYNTEAFF.

In its sample, this clonotype was seen many times. The CDR3 DNA sequence: TGTGCCAGCAGTTTAGCGGGGCGCACAGATACGCAGTATTTT. Amino acid sequence: CASSLAGRTDTQYF. The chain links TRBV12-3 or TRBV12-4 to TRBJ2-3, with D possibly matching TRBD1 (5 bases). CDR3 length: 14 amino acids. The ends were cut back, 0 bases at V and 1 base at J, with 5 bases in the middle.

This clonotype has ten or more counts. The chain uses TRBV21-1 and TRBJ1-5; TRBD1, the table's D call, was not compared with the DNA. TRBV21-1 is a documented pseudogene. This CDR3 has 14 amino acids. The CDR3 protein is CASSLDKKGQPQHF. The DNA of the CDR3 is TGTGCCAGCAGCCTGGACAAGAAGGGTCAGCCCCAGCATTTT.

The chain has TRBV29-1 and TRBJ1-4, with D unresolved. The germline V gene has CDR1 SQVTM and CDR2 ANQGSEA. Trimming removed 6 bases at V and 6 bases at J, with 5 bases between. The CDR3 consists of 10 residues. The CDR3 DNA is TGCAGCGTCCTAGATGAAAAACTGTTTTTT. Residues: CSVLDEKLFF. The whole variable domain, filled in from reference TRBV29-1 and TRBJ1-4, reads SAVISQKPSRDICQRGTSLTIQCQVDSQVTMMFWYRQQPGQSLTLIATANQGSEATYESGFVIDKFPISRPNLTFSTLTVSNMSPEDSSIYLCSVLDEKLFFGSGTQLSVL.

This clonotype was seen many times. The V call is TRBV4-1, the J call TRBJ1-5, with D possibly matching TRBD1 (5 bases). This CDR3 is built from 15 residues. Per germline, CDR1 MGHRA and CDR2 YSYEKL. Trimming cost V 4 bases and J 7 bases, with 17 bases left between them. CDR3 sequence reads: CASSPEEGAGQPQHF. In DNA, the CDR3 is TGCGCCAGCAGCCCTGAGGAAGGGGCAGGACAGCCCCAGCATTTT.

The sample holds many counts of this clonotype. This chain connects TRBV5-1 to TRBJ2-5, with no clear D. CDR3 length: 13 amino acids. Germline CDR1 is SGHRS and CDR2 is YFSETQ. The V gene lost 2 bases and the J gene lost 1 base, with 6 bases spanning the gap. The CDR3 loop is CASSFLVQETQYF. CDR3 DNA sequence: TGCGCCAGCAGCTTTTTAGTCCAAGAGACCCAGTACTTC.

This clonotype showed up just a few times. V usage is TRBV5-1 and J usage is TRBJ1-1; weak D call: TRBD1 (6 bases). V lost 4 bases and J lost 4, with 14 bases in between. The CDR3 totals 14 residues. Germline-derived CDR1 and CDR2 are SGHRS and YFSETQ. Here the CDR3 DNA reads TGCGCCAGCAGCCCGGGGGGGCTGGCCACTGAAGCTTTCTTT. The encoded protein is CASSPGGLATEAFF. The variable domain in full, with the rest retrieved from reference TRBV5-1 and TRBJ1-1, is KAGVTQTPRYLIKTRGQQVTLSCSPISGHRSVSWYQQTPGQGLQFLFEYFSETQRNKGNFPGRFSGRQFSNSRSEMNVSTLELGDSALYLCASSPGGLATEAFFGQGTRLTVV.

This clonotype has only a few counts. The V gene is TRBV29-1, the J gene TRBJ2-7, with D perhaps matching TRBD1 or TRBD2 (7 bases each). Germline V CDR1 and CDR2: SQVTM, ANQGSEA. There are 15 residues in the CDR3. Trimming cost V 6 bases and J 2 bases, with 20 bases left between them. CDR3 sequence: CSVEKVPGGAYEQYF. The CDR3 DNA follows: TGCAGCGTAGAGAAGGTCCCAGGGGGGGCCTACGAGCAGTACTTC.

There are a few counts of this clonotype. V gene TRBV29-1 combines with J gene TRBJ1-3, with a tentative D call TRBD1 (6 bases). The CDR3 length is 17 residues. V dropped 0 bases and J dropped 2 bases, with 17 bases sitting between them. In germline, CDR1 is SQVTM, CDR2 ANQGSEA. CDR3 in amino acids: CSVEDPGGLKAGNTIYF. CDR3 DNA: TGCAGCGTTGAAGATCCGGGGGGCCTTAAGGCTGGAAACACCATATATTTT.

Many counts were recorded for this clonotype. The chain employs TRBV12-3 or TRBV12-4 and TRBJ2-3, with TRBD1 identical over 10 bases. V was pared by 3 bases and J by 4 bases, with 1 base of the junction left unmatched. CDR3 length: 14 amino acids. CDR3 residues: CASSLDRGSDTQYF. In DNA, the CDR3 is TGTGCCAGCAGTTTGGACAGGGGGTCAGATACGCAGTATTTT.

This clonotype appeared many times. This sequence joins TRBV28 and TRBJ2-7, with no clear D. With 6 bases removed from V and 0 bases from J, the gap between germline ends came to 15 bases. CDR3 length equals 15 residues. Germline CDR1 and CDR2: MDHEN and SYDVKM. The chain's CDR3 is CASSPFGYYSYEQYF. DNA for the CDR3: TGTGCCAGCAGCCCGTTCGGGTATTACTCCTACGAGCAGTACTTC.

This clonotype was counted at least ten times. The rearrangement links TRBV5-1 to TRBJ2-1; TRBD2 matches at 8 bases. The CDR3 sequence is 16 residues long. Per the germline V gene, CDR1 is SGHRS and CDR2 is YFSETQ. The trim removed 0 bases at V and 3 bases at J, leaving 5 bases unmatched. CDR3 DNA: TGCGCCAGCAGCTTGGGAGGCGGGACTAGCTACAATGAGCAGTTCTTC. It codes for CASSLGGGTSYNEQFF. Complete variable domain (other parts from reference TRBV5-1 and TRBJ2-1): KAGVTQTPRYLIKTRGQQVTLSCSPISGHRSVSWYQQTPGQGLQFLFEYFSETQRNKGNFPGRFSGRQFSNSRSEMNVSTLELGDSALYLCASSLGGGTSYNEQFFGPGTRLTVL.

This clonotype was seen a handful of times. The rearrangement links TRBV5-1 to TRBJ2-3; TRBD2 aligns across 8 bases. CDR3 length equals 16 residues. Germline-derived CDR1 and CDR2 are SGHRS and YFSETQ. J was trimmed by 3 bases and V by 0 bases; bases with no gene match: 6. The CDR3 loop reads CASSLAGGARTDTQYF. The CDR3 DNA reads TGCGCCAGCAGCTTGGCCGGGGGGGCCCGAACAGATACGCAGTATTTT.